These T cell receptor beta chains were read from a single sample in a study of T cell responses to AZD1222 COVID-19 vaccine. Data came from immunoSEQ multiplex PCR; TCRdb stores just in-frame clones and leaves some out. The data show about 120,000 clones, almost 95% seen once. This sample comprised peripheral blood, obtained 28 days after the second AZD1222 dose. The receptors were sampled from an adult who received the AZD1222 COVID-19 vaccine. Each CDR3 is given with its conserved first and last residue. D genes are given only for firm matches. A clone size is listed for some rows: how often the clone was seen (once, few, many), or a class if it is expanded.

J gene | D gene | clone size | V gene | CDR3 protein | CDR3 DNA
TRBJ2-2 | TRBD1 | NA | TRBV28 | CASTSMVTGAGGELFF | TGTGCCAGCACCTCGATGGTGACAGGGGCTGGCGGGGAGCTGTTTTTT
TRBJ2-7 | NA | NA | TRBV10-1 | CASSPGTSSLYEQYF | TGCGCCAGCAGTCCCGGGACTTCATCCCTCTACGAGCAGTACTTC
TRBJ1-5 | NA | NA | TRBV20-1 | CSASIQGNQPQHF | TGCAGTGCTAGTATTCAGGGCAATCAGCCCCAGCATTTT
TRBJ2-1 | TRBD1 | NA | TRBV18 | CASSPDYGTGYNEQFF | TGTGCCAGCTCACCAGACTATGGGACAGGCTACAATGAGCAGTTCTTC
TRBJ2-3 | TRBD2 | NA | TRBV11-3 | CASSLGSTGGPDTQYF | TGTGCCAGCAGCTTAGGTTCAACGGGAGGGCCGGATACGCAGTATTTT
TRBJ2-3 | NA | NA | TRBV7-8 | CASSLSSGSRTDTQYF | TGTGCCAGCAGCTTAAGCTCGGGGTCGAGGACAGATACGCAGTATTTT
TRBJ2-1 | NA | NA | TRBV19 | CASRASVSSYNEQFF | TGTGCCAGTAGAGCTAGCGTTAGCTCCTACAATGAGCAGTTCTTC
TRBJ2-7 | TRBD1 | NA | TRBV11-2 | CASSRQNWDRGFYEQYF | TGTGCCAGCAGCCGTCAAAACTGGGACAGGGGGTTCTACGAGCAGTACTTC
TRBJ1-6 | NA | NA | TRBV2 | CASAEQDSPLHF | TGTGCCAGCGCGGAGCAGGACTCACCCCTCCACTTT
TRBJ2-5 | TRBD2 | NA | TRBV5-5 | CASSLDPSGNYQETQYF | TGTGCCAGCAGCTTGGATCCTAGCGGGAATTACCAAGAGACCCAGTACTTC
TRBJ2-2 | TRBD2 | NA | TRBV2 | CASSEWASGRGELFF | TGTGCCAGCAGTGAATGGGCTAGCGGGAGAGGGGAGCTGTTTTTT
TRBJ2-2 | NA | few | TRBV27 | CASSPLTGELFF | TGTGCCAGCAGTCCACTCACCGGGGAGCTGTTTTTT
TRBJ1-1 | NA | NA | TRBV10-1 | CASSESGATEAFF | TGCGCCAGCAGTGAGTCGGGGGCCACTGAAGCTTTCTTT
TRBJ1-1 | NA | NA | TRBV19 | CASTGMVKTEAFF | TGTGCCAGTACAGGGATGGTGAAAACTGAAGCTTTCTTT
TRBJ1-1 | TRBD1 | NA | TRBV10-3 | CAISESTRTGGNTEAFF | TGTGCCATCAGTGAGTCGACTCGGACAGGGGGGAACACTGAAGCTTTCTTT
TRBJ1-2 | NA | NA | TRBV25-1 | CASSEFSLYTF | TGTGCCAGCAGTGAGTTCAGCCTCTACACCTTC
TRBJ1-1 | NA | NA | TRBV27 | CASSRTENTEAFF | TGTGCCAGCAGTAGGACGGAAAACACTGAAGCTTTCTTT
TRBJ2-5 | NA | NA | TRBV24-1 | CATSGDSGETQYF | TGTGCCACCAGTGGGGATTCAGGGGAGACCCAGTACTTC
TRBJ2-5 | NA | NA | TRBV2 | CASRMERTQYF | TGTGCCAGCAGGATGGAGAGAACCCAGTACTTC
TRBJ1-1 | NA | once | TRBV19 | CASSIGGVSEAFF | TGTGCCAGTAGTATAGGGGGGGTCAGTGAAGCTTTCTTT
TRBJ1-1 | TRBD1 | NA | TRBV2 | CASRQGAGQAFF | TGTGCCAGCAGACAGGGGGCAGGTCAGGCTTTCTTT
TRBJ1-5 | TRBD1 | NA | TRBV2 | CASPTGVNQPQHF | TGTGCCAGCCCGACAGGGGTTAATCAGCCCCAGCATTTT
TRBJ1-3 | NA | NA | TRBV9 | CATGGGSSGNTIYF | TGTGCCACGGGAGGGGGGAGCTCTGGAAACACCATATATTTT
TRBJ2-1 | NA | NA | TRBV27 | CASSSGVGLPSYNEQFF | TGTGCCAGCAGTTCCGGAGTCGGACTACCCTCCTACAATGAGCAGTTCTTC
TRBJ1-1 | NA | NA | TRBV3-1/TRBV3-2 | CASSQDYRVGSRGTEAFF | TGTGCCAGCAGCCAAGATTACAGGGTAGGCTCGAGAGGCACTGAAGCTTTCTTT
TRBJ2-7 | NA | NA | TRBV28 | CASSSLFWGAYEQYF | TGTGCCAGCAGTTCGTTGTTCTGGGGAGCCTACGAGCAGTACTTC
TRBJ2-3 | TRBD2 | once | TRBV4-1 | CASSPTPLAGVGDTQYF | TGCGCCAGCAGCCCCACCCCCCTAGCGGGAGTTGGAGATACGCAGTATTTT
TRBJ1-4 | NA | few | TRBV18 | CASSPSGQENEKLFF | TGTGCCAGCTCACCTTCGGGGCAGGAGAATGAAAAACTGTTTTTT
TRBJ2-7 | TRBD2 | NA | TRBV7-9 | CASSPRLADYEQYF | TGTGCCAGCAGCCCTAGACTAGCGGACTACGAGCAGTACTTC
TRBJ2-1 | TRBD2 | NA | TRBV7-2 | CASSRHAASGRRNEQFF | TGTGCCAGCAGCCGTCACGCCGCTAGCGGGAGGAGGAATGAGCAGTTCTTC
TRBJ1-1 | NA | once | TRBV7-2 | CASSPHMTNTEAFF | TGTGCCAGCAGCCCCCACATGACGAACACTGAAGCTTTCTTT
TRBJ1-5 | NA | once | TRBV20-1 | CSASSAGPQHF | TGCAGTGCTAGTTCGGCAGGCCCCCAGCATTTT
TRBJ1-1 | TRBD1 | NA | TRBV7-3 | CATMTGPNTEAFF | TGTGCCACTATGACAGGGCCCAACACTGAAGCTTTCTTT
TRBJ1-2 | NA | NA | TRBV27 | CASSPSGRWIGYTF | TGTGCCAGCAGTCCTTCCGGACGGTGGATTGGCTACACCTTC
TRBJ1-6 | NA | few | TRBV12-3/TRBV12-4 | CASSFSGSPLHF | TGTGCCAGCAGTTTCAGTGGTTCACCCCTCCACTTT
TRBJ1-4 | NA | NA | TRBV19 | CASCPRFFATNEKLFF | TGTGCCAGTTGTCCCCGGTTTTTTGCAACTAATGAAAAACTGTTTTTT
TRBJ2-7 | TRBD2 | NA | TRBV3-1/TRBV3-2 | CASSLRLAGEGEQYF | TGTGCCAGCAGCCTTAGACTAGCGGGAGAAGGCGAGCAGTACTTC
TRBJ2-7 | NA | NA | TRBV9 | CASSVGHRSYEQYF | TGTGCCAGCAGCGTCGGACACCGCTCCTACGAGCAGTACTTC
TRBJ2-7 | NA | NA | TRBV30 | CAWSVRTHDEQYF | TGTGCCTGGAGTGTAAGGACTCATGACGAGCAGTACTTC
TRBJ1-5 | TRBD1 | few | TRBV29-1 | CSVERDWDRGTTAQHF | TGCAGCGTTGAACGAGATTGGGACAGGGGCACCACAGCCCAGCATTTT
TRBJ1-1 | TRBD1 | few | TRBV19 | CASTYSGTGVTEAFF | TGTGCCAGTACCTACTCCGGGACAGGGGTTACTGAAGCTTTCTTT
TRBJ1-3 | NA | NA | TRBV28 | CASSPIPNTIYF | TGTGCCAGCAGCCCTATTCCGAACACCATATATTTT
TRBJ2-1 | TRBD2 | NA | TRBV28 | CASSFGAGVGDEQFF | TGTGCCAGCAGTTTTGGGGCGGGAGTTGGCGATGAGCAGTTCTTC
TRBJ1-1 | TRBD1 | NA | TRBV7-3 | CASSSQGDTEAFF | TGTGCCAGCAGCTCACAGGGGGACACTGAAGCTTTCTTT
TRBJ1-2 | TRBD1 | NA | TRBV11-2 | CASSAGGRGPLSGYGYTF | TGTGCCAGCAGCGCAGGGGGCAGGGGGCCTCTTTCTGGCTATGGCTACACCTTC
TRBJ2-7 | NA | NA | TRBV7-9 | CASSLAQGDEQYF | TGTGCCAGCAGCTTAGCGCAGGGTGACGAGCAGTACTTC
TRBJ2-6 | TRBD2 | once | TRBV6-1 | CASSDLAGGGPNVLTF | TGTGCCAGCAGTGATCTAGCGGGGGGTGGGCCCAACGTCCTGACTTTC
TRBJ2-6 | NA | NA | TRBV7-2 | CASSPETAGANVLTF | TGTGCCAGCAGCCCCGAGACAGCTGGGGCCAACGTCCTGACTTTC
TRBJ2-1 | NA | NA | TRBV9 | CASSVGGYDNEQFF | TGTGCCAGCAGCGTAGGAGGGTACGACAATGAGCAGTTCTTC
TRBJ1-4 | NA | NA | TRBV28 | CASSLVGDEKLFF | TGTGCCAGCAGTTTGGTGGGAGATGAAAAACTGTTTTTT